This paragraph covers one T cell receptor (beta chain) sequence. Antigen unknown. Here the CDR3 omits its conserved ending phenylalanine or tryptophan, so a read error is the likely source. The DNA is omitted, as the CDR3 cannot be located on it reliably, and the CDR3 follows TCRdb's listing. TCRdb re-analyzed the PCR reads using MiXCR. This sample carries over 5,500 clones, approximately 34% of them seen once, and the ten largest clones take roughly 38%. Nobody among the patients had been given any treatment before thyroid surgery. The sample belongs to a study of metastatic and nonmetastatic thyroid tumors. Study-level background: Thyroid patients, malignant and benign, had repertoires compared across blood and tumor or nodule tissue.

Per the germline V gene, CDR1 is SGHVS and CDR2 is FQNEAQ. The length of the CDR3 is 10 amino acids, counting both ends. Points from the study as a whole: Significantly higher TCR beta diversity was reportedly seen in malignant thyroid tumors than benign nodules, in blood and tumor.

This clonotype originated in a female donor with papillary thyroid cancer or a benign thyroid nodule (not recorded which). Some clones in this sample may be carry-over from other donors' samples. The V gene is TRBV7-8, the J gene TRBJ2-6; the D call TRBD2 from the table was never checked on the DNA. Specimen: adjacent normal tissue. The CDR3 loop is CASSWERGAA.